The 27 T cell receptor beta chains listed next were all sequenced from one sample in a study of T-cell memory formation after mild COVID-19. TCRdb redid the calling of the 5' RACE reads with MiXCR, one entry per CDR3 protein. The sample lists a few hundred thousand distinct CDR3 sequences, more than 8% occurring once. The sequenced material came from PBMCs or a T cell subset sorted from them (not recorded which). The source of these receptors is a man between 18 and 29 years old who had mild COVID-19 (a few samples of this study predate the infection). Cell type and time point are not known.

This clonotype has at least ten counts. The rearrangement joins TRBV13 to TRBJ2-3; D perhaps matches TRBD2 (7 bases). V was pared by 2 bases and J by 5 bases, with 11 bases between. Germline assignment: CDR1 PRHDT and CDR2 FYEKMQ (reference sequence). This CDR3 contains 14 residues. For the CDR3, the DNA is TGTGCCAGCAGCTTAAGAGGGGGGGGAGATACGCAGTATTTT. Protein product: CASSLRGGGDTQYF. The full variable domain, with the rest looked up from reference TRBV13 and TRBJ2-3, is AAGVIQSPRHLIKEKRETATLKCYPIPRHDTVYWYQQGPGQDPQFLISFYEKMQSDKGSIPDRFSAQQFSDYHSELNMSSLELGDSALYFCASSLRGGGDTQYFGPGTRLTVL.

The DNA of the CDR3 is TGTGCCAGCAGTTTCTATCTTGGGGGGAACACCGGGGAGCTGTTTTTT. The encoded protein is CASSFYLGGNTGELFF. The genes are TRBV28 and TRBJ2-2; D is possibly TRBD1 or TRBD2 (5 bases each). CDR1 and CDR2 (germline): MDHEN, SYDVKM. This CDR3 is 16 amino acids long. Trimming removed 3 bases from V and 1 base from J, with 12 bases in between.

The rearrangement joins TRBV7-2 to TRBJ2-1, with D maybe TRBD2 (6 bases). The CDR3 sequence is 17 residues long. Germline assignment: CDR1 SGHTA and CDR2 FQGNSA. Trimming stripped 5 bases from V and 0 bases from J, with 17 bases between. CDR3 amino acids: CASSPSVAGISYNEQFF. Here the CDR3 DNA reads TGTGCCAGCAGCCCTAGCGTTGCGGGTATCTCCTACAATGAGCAGTTCTTC. Based on the CDR3 plus reference TRBV7-2 and TRBJ2-1, the full variable domain is GAGVSQSPSNKVTEKGKDVELRCDPISGHTALYWYRQSLGQGLEFLIYFQGNSAPDKSGLPSDRFSAERTGGSVSTLTIQRTQQEDSAVYLCASSPSVAGISYNEQFFGPGTRLTVL.

A few counts support this clonotype. V usage is TRBV4-2 and J usage is TRBJ2-5; either TRBD1 or TRBD2 may supply D (7 bases each). CDR1 and CDR2 from the germline V gene are LGHNA and YNFKEQ. The CDR3 runs 15 residues. The germline V and J ends were trimmed by 9 bases and 2 bases, with 19 bases remaining between them. The CDR3 protein is CASTEGAGAQETQYF. The DNA of the CDR3 is TGTGCCAGTACTGAGGGGGCGGGGGCTCAAGAGACCCAGTACTTC.

This clonotype was observed a handful of times. This sequence joins TRBV6-5 and TRBJ2-7; D not resolved. V was cut by 0 bases and J by 0 bases, with 9 bases left in between. The CDR3 totals 15 residues. Germline V lookup: CDR1 MNHEY, CDR2 SVGAGI. CDR3 sequence (DNA): TGTGCCAGCAGTTACTCGAACGGATACTCCTACGAGCAGTACTTC. This gives the protein CASSYSNGYSYEQYF.

This clonotype was observed a few times. This chain links TRBV27 with TRBJ1-1; TRBD1 might be the D (6 bases). Germline CDR1 MNHEY, CDR2 SMNVEV (reference sequence). This CDR3 comprises 15 residues. V shed 5 bases and J shed 2 bases, with 15 bases lying between them. The DNA of the CDR3 is TGTGCCAGCAGTACCGCGGGGGCGGGCAACACTGAAGCTTTCTTT. Its translation is CASSTAGAGNTEAFF.

V is TRBV7-2 and J is TRBJ1-5, with unresolved D. The CDR3 totals 15 residues. V lost 6 bases and J 13 bases, leaving 25 bases between the germline ends. The germline gives CDR1 SGHTA, CDR2 FQGNSA. The CDR3 sequence: CASRPGGPSNQHQHF. As DNA, the CDR3 is TGTGCCAGCAGGCCGGGCGGCCCTAGCAATCAGCATCAGCATTTT.

The rearrangement links TRBV15 to TRBJ2-5, with 9 bases lining up with TRBD1. Germline values: CDR1 LNHNV, CDR2 YYDKDF (reference sequence). The CDR3 covers 14 residues. V lost 1 base to trimming and J lost 6 bases; unmatched junction nucleotides: 3. The CDR3 spells CATSRVTGGKTQYF. DNA of the CDR3: TGTGCCACCAGCAGAGTGACAGGGGGAAAGACCCAGTACTTC.

This clonotype was detected ten times or more. This chain uses TRBV3-1 with TRBJ1-2; D unresolved. From germline, CDR1 is LGHDT and CDR2 YNNKEL (reference sequence). The CDR3 runs to 11 residues. Trimming pared 1 base from V and 8 bases from J, leaving 5 bases between. CDR3 in DNA: TGTGCCAGCAGCCAAGGAGGCGGCTACACCTTC. Protein: CASSQGGGYTF.

This chain links TRBV7-6 with TRBJ2-3; TRBD2 aligns across 8 bases. The CDR3 contains 16 residues. Per the germline V gene, CDR1 is SGHVS and CDR2 is FNYEAQ. After removal of 4 bases from V and 1 base from J, the junction contained 7 bases not matched to a gene. The CDR3 nucleotides read TGTGCCAGCAGCTCAGCCCCAGCGGGGGGCACAGATACGCAGTATTTT. Its translation is CASSSAPAGGTDTQYF.

This clonotype was recorded a few times. The chain employs TRBV12-3 or TRBV12-4 and TRBJ2-3; 12 nucleotides align to TRBD2. The CDR3 has 16 amino acids. J lost 2 bases, V lost 6 bases, and 6 bases had no gene match. The CDR3 protein is CASSRLAGGSTDTQYF. The CDR3 coding sequence is TGTGCCAGCAGCCGCCTAGCGGGGGGGTCCACAGATACGCAGTATTTT.

The chain recombines TRBV7-2 with TRBJ2-3; 9 bases agree with TRBD2. V was clipped by 3 bases and J by 5 bases; unmatched bases: 12. There are 17 residues in the CDR3. Germline V CDR1 and CDR2: SGHTA, FQGNSA. In DNA form, the CDR3 reads TGTGCCAGCAGCTTGAGGCGGGGGGGCTTCTCGGGAGATACGCAGTATTTT. This translates into CASSLRRGGFSGDTQYF.

The CDR3 region is CASSPGTGGGYGYTF. CDR3 in DNA: TGTGCCAGCAGTCCCGGGACAGGGGGCGGCTATGGCTACACCTTC. The genes are TRBV27 and TRBJ1-2, with 12 bases identical to TRBD1. Unmatched junction bases numbered 5, after V lost 5 bases and J lost 4 bases. The length of the CDR3 is 15 residues. Per the germline V gene, CDR1 is MNHEY and CDR2 is SMNVEV (reference sequence).

This clonotype was detected only a few times. V usage is TRBV6-5 and J usage is TRBJ2-5; D possibly corresponds to TRBD2 (5 bases). The germline V gene has CDR1 MNHEY and CDR2 SVGAGI. The CDR3 covers 16 residues. V was shortened by 0 bases and J by 2 bases, with 13 bases between the two germline ends. As DNA, the CDR3 is TGTGCCAGCAGTTACTCAGGGCCCGGCGGGCAAGAGACCCAGTACTTC. Protein: CASSYSGPGGQETQYF.

This chain links TRBV4-3 with TRBJ1-4; D is unresolved. Per germline, CDR1 LGHNA and CDR2 YSLEER. Trimming took off 1 base at V and 8 bases at J, with 17 bases between the two ends. This CDR3 has 16 amino acids. CDR3 in DNA: TGCGCCAGCAGCCAAGGGGAGACCGGCCCCGGCGAAAAACTGTTTTTT. The encoded protein is CASSQGETGPGEKLFF.

This chain uses TRBV15 with TRBJ2-7; D tentatively reads TRBD1 or TRBD2 (6 bases each). This CDR3 contains 13 residues. In germline, CDR1 is LNHNV, CDR2 YYDKDF (reference sequence). Trimming removed 9 bases at V and 5 bases at J, with 17 bases between. The CDR3 coding sequence is TGTGCCACGGGGGGCTCACGGGGAGACGAGCAGTACTTC. Amino acids: CATGGSRGDEQYF.

This clonotype has a count of ten or more. The V and J genes are TRBV5-5 and TRBJ2-3; unclear D gene. This CDR3 comprises 15 residues. V was trimmed by 1 base and J by 0 bases, leaving 9 bases between them. The V gene's germline CDR1 is SGHKS and CDR2 YYEKEE (reference sequence). CDR3 region: CASSLFSQSTDTQYF. The CDR3 region has the DNA TGTGCCAGCAGCTTGTTTTCTCAGAGCACAGATACGCAGTATTTT.

Only a few counts were recorded for this clonotype. This rearrangement joins TRBV12-5 to TRBJ2-1; D remains unclear. The CDR3 is 12 residues long. CDR1 LGHNT and CDR2 FRNRAP come from the germline V gene. The V end was cut by 0 bases, the J end by 7 bases, with 4 bases between. CDR3 nucleotides: TGTGCTAGTGGTTTGGTTGCGAATGAGCAGTTCTTC. It is translated as CASGLVANEQFF.

As DNA, the CDR3 is TGTGCCAGCAGCCCGGGACACCTAGGCGACCTCTCCTACGAGCAGTACTTC. Amino acid sequence: CASSPGHLGDLSYEQYF. This chain connects TRBV11-2 to TRBJ2-7; tentatively, D is TRBD1 (6 bases). The CDR3 spans 17 residues. Germline V gives CDR1 SGHAT, CDR2 FQNNGV. The germline V and J ends were trimmed by 5 bases and 0 bases, with 20 bases remaining between them.

This clonotype was seen many times. The chain joins TRBV5-1 to TRBJ2-5; 7 nucleotides align to TRBD2. The V gene's germline CDR1 is SGHRS and CDR2 YFSETQ. CDR3 length: 15 amino acids. Trimming removed 1 base from V and 0 bases from J; junction bases left unmatched: 3. The DNA for the CDR3 is TGCGCCAGCAGCTTGTCTAGCGGTAACCAAGAGACCCAGTACTTC. It translates to CASSLSSGNQETQYF. Supplemented by reference TRBV5-1 and TRBJ2-5, the full variable domain reads KAGVTQTPRYLIKTRGQQVTLSCSPISGHRSVSWYQQTPGQGLQFLFEYFSETQRNKGNFPGRFSGRQFSNSRSEMNVSTLELGDSALYLCASSLSSGNQETQYFGPGTRLLVL.

The chain combines TRBV6-5 with TRBJ1-6; D call uncertain. The CDR3 is 15 residues long. In germline, CDR1 is MNHEY, CDR2 SVGAGI. Trimming left V 6 bases short and J 6 bases short, with 15 bases between. The CDR3 DNA follows: TGTGCCAGCAGGGCAGACGAGGTCGCTAATTCACCCCTCCACTTT. This translates into CASRADEVANSPLHF.

This clonotype appeared a few times. This rearrangement joins TRBV25-1 to TRBJ2-3, with 7 bases aligning to TRBD2. The length of the CDR3 is 16 residues. Germline V gene lookup returns CDR1 MGHDK and CDR2 SYGVNS. The J segment lost 11 bases and the V segment lost 4 bases, leaving 18 bases of the junction unmatched. The CDR3 spells CASSASGAFRHYGQYF. The CDR3 DNA reads TGTGCCAGCAGTGCGAGCGGGGCGTTCAGACACTACGGGCAGTATTTT.

The table lists this clonotype with a few counts. The gene calls are TRBV20-1 and TRBJ2-3, with no clear D. This CDR3 has 11 residues. The V gene lost 3 bases and the J gene lost 7 bases, with 8 bases spanning the gap. The germline CDR1 and CDR2 sequences are DFQATT and SNEGSKA (reference sequence). The CDR3 spells CSASLTHTQYF. The CDR3 nucleotides read TGCAGTGCTAGCTTGACCCATACGCAGTATTTT.

This clonotype was recorded a few times. The chain is built from TRBV18 and TRBJ1-3; no clear D gene. V lost 2 bases, J lost 0 bases, and 8 bases lay in between. CDR1 KGHSH and CDR2 LQKENI come from the germline V gene. The CDR3 sequence is 15 residues long. DNA of the CDR3: TGTGCCAGCTCACCAGAACCCCTCTCTGGAAACACCATATATTTT. Protein: CASSPEPLSGNTIYF.

This clonotype was observed at least ten times. The genes are TRBV4-1 and TRBJ2-2; D not certain. In germline, CDR1 is MGHRA, CDR2 YSYEKL. V gave up 3 bases and J gave up 3 bases, with 5 bases separating them. The CDR3 consists of 13 residues. The CDR3 region is CASSQAYTGELFF. CDR3 bases: TGCGCCAGCAGCCAGGCCTACACCGGGGAGCTGTTTTTT.

This clonotype was counted between two and nine times. V usage is TRBV6-2 or TRBV6-3 and J usage is TRBJ2-4, with D possibly matching TRBD1 (6 bases). The germline V gene has CDR1 MNHEY and CDR2 SVGEGT. The germline V and J ends were trimmed by 4 bases and 0 bases, with 19 bases remaining between them. The CDR3 is 18 amino acids. Here the CDR3 reads CASSSLPQTGIAKNIQYF. The CDR3 region has the DNA TGTGCCAGCAGTTCCCTCCCACAGACAGGAATAGCCAAAAACATTCAGTACTTC.

The gene calls are TRBV4-1 and TRBJ2-4; D is possibly TRBD2 (6 bases). Germline CDR1 reads MGHRA; CDR2 reads YSYEKL. This CDR3 comprises 14 residues. Trimming stripped 1 base from V and 8 bases from J, with 12 bases between. CDR3 residues: CASSQVGGEDIQYF. For the CDR3, the DNA is TGCGCCAGCAGCCAAGTGGGAGGAGAGGACATTCAGTACTTC.